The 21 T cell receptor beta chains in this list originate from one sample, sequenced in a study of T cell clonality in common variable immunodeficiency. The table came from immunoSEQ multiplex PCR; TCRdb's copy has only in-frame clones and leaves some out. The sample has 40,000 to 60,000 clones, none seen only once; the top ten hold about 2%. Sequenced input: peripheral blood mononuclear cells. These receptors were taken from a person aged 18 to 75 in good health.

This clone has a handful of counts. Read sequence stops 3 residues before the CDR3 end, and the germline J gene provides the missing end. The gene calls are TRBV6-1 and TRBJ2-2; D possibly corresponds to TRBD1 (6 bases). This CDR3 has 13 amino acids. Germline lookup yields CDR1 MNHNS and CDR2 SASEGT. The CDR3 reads CASSDYGGSPLFF. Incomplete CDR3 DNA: TGTGCCAGCAGTGATTATGGGGGCTCACCG.

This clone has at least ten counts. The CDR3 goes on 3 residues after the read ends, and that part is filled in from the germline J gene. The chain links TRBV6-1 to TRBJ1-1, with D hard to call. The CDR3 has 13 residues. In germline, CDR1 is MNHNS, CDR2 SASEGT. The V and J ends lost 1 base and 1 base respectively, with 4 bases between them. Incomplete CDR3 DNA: TGTGCCAGCAGTGAAGACTGGAACACTGAA. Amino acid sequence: CASSEDWNTE. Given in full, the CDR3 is CASSEDWNTEAFF.

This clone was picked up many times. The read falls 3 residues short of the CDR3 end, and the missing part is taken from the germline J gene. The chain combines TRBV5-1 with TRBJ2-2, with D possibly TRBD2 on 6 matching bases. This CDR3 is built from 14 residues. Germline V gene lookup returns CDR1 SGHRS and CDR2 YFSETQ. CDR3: CASSRSGVNSPLFF. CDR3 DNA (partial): TGCGCCAGCAGCAGGTCGGGGGTGAATTCACCG.

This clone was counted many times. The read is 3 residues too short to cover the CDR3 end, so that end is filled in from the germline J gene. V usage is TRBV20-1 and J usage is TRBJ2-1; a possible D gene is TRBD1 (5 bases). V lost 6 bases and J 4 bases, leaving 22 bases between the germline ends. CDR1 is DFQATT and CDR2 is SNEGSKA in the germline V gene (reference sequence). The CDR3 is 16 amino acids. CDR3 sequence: CSALQRGRGSYNEQFF. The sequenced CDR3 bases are TGCAGTGCCTTACAAAGGGGAAGAGGTTCTTACAATGAG.

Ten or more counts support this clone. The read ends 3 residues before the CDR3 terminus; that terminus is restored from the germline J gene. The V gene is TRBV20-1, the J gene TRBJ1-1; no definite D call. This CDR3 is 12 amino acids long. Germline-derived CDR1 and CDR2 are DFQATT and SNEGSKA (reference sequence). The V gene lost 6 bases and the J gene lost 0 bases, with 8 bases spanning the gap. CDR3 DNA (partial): TGCAGTGCCCCTGGGCTGAACACTGAA. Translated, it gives CSAPGLNTE. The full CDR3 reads CSAPGLNTEAFF.

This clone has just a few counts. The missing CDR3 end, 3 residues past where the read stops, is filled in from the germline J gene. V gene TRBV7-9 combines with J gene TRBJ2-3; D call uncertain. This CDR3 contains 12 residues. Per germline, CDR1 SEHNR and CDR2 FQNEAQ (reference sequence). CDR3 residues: CASSTTQETQYF. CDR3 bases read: TGTGCCAGCAGCACCACACAAGAGACG.

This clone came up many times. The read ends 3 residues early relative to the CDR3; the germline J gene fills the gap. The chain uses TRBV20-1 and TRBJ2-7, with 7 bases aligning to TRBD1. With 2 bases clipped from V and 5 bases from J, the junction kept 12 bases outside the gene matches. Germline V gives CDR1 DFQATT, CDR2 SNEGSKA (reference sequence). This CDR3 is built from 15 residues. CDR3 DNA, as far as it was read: TGCAGTGCTAGATCCCGGACACAGGGGAGCCACGAG. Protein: CSARSRTQGSHE. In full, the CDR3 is CSARSRTQGSHEQYF.

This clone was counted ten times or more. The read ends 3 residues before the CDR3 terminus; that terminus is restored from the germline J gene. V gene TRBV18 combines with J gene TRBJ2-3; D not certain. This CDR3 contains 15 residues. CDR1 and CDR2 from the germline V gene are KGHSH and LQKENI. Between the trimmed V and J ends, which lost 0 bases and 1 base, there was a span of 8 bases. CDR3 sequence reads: CASSPPILGTDTQYF. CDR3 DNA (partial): TGTGCCAGCTCACCACCCATCTTAGGCACAGATACG.

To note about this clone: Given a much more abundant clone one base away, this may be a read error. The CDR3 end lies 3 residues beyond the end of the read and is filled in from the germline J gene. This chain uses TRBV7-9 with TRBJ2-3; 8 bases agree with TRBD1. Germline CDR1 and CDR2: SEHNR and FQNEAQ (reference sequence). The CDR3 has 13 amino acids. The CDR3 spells CASSPTGDETQYF. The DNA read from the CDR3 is TGTGCCAGCAGCCCGACAGGGGACGAGACG. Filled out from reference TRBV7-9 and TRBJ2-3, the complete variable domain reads DTGVSQNPRHKITKRGQNVTFRCDPISEHNRLYWYRQTLGQGPEFLTYFQNEAQLEKSRLLSDRFSAERPKGSFSTLEIQRTEQGDSAMYLCASSPTGDETQYFGPGTRLTVL.

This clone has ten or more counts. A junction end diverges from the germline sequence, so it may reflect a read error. Here the CDR3 reads CASSPSTGGNTEAFF. The CDR3 DNA, read in part, is TGTGCTAGCAGCCCCTCTACGGGGGGTAACACTGAA. The V and J genes are TRBV7-7 and TRBJ1-1, with a tentative D call TRBD1 (5 bases). The missing CDR3 end, 3 residues past where the read stops, is filled in from the germline J gene. Per germline, CDR1 SSHAT and CDR2 FNYEAQ (reference sequence). The CDR3 covers 15 residues.

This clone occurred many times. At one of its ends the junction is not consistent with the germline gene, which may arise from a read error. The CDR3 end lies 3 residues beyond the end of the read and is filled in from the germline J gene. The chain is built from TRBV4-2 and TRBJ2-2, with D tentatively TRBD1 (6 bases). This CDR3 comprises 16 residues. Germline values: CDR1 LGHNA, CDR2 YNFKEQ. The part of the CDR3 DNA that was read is TGCGCCAGCAGCCAAGTCAGCAGGGGGAACACCGGGGAG. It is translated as CASSQVSRGNTGE. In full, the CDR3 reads CASSQVSRGNTGELFF.

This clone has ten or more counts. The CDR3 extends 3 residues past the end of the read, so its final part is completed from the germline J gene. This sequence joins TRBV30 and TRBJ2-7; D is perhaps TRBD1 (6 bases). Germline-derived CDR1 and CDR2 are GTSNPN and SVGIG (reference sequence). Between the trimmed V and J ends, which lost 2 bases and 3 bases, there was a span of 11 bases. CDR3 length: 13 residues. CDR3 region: CAWSQDSDYEQYF. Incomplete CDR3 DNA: TGTGCCTGGAGTCAGGACAGTGACTACGAG. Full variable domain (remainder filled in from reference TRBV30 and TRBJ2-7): SQTIHQWPATLVQPVGSPLSLECTVEGTSNPNLYWYRQAAGRGLQLLFYSVGIGQISSEVPQNLSASRPQDRQFILSSKKLLLSDSGFYLCAWSQDSDYEQYFGPGTRLTVT.

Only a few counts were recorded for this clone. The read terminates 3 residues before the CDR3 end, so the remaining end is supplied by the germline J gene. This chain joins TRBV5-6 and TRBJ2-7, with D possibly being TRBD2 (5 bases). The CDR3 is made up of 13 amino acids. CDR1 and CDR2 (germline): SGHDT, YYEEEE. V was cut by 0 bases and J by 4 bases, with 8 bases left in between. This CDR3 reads CASSLASKYEQYF. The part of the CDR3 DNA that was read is TGTGCCAGCAGCTTGGCTAGCAAGTACGAG.

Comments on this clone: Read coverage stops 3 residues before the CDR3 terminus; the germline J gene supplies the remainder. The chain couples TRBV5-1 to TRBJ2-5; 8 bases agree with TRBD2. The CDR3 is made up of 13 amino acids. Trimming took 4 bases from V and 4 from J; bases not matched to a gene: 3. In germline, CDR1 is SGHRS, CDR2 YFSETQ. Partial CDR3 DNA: TGCGCCAGCAGCCGGACTAGCACAGAGACC. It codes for CASSRTSTET. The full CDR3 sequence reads CASSRTSTETQYF.

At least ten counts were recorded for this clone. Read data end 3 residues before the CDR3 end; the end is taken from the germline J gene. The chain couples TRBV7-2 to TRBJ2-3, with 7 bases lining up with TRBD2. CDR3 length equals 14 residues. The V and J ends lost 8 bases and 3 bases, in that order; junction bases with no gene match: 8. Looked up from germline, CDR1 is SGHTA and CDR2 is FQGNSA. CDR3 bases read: TGTGCCAGCGGGGAGGGGCGATGGACAGATACG. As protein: CASGEGRWTDT. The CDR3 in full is CASGEGRWTDTQYF.

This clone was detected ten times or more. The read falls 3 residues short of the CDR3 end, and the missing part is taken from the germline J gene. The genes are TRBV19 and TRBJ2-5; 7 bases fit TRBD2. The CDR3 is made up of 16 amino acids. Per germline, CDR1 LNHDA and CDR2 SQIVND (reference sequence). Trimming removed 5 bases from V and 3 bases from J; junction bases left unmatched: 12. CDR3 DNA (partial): TGTGCCAGTAGTGTCGGTTGGGGGGGTTCTGAAGAGACC. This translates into CASSVGWGGSEET. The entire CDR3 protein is CASSVGWGGSEETQYF.

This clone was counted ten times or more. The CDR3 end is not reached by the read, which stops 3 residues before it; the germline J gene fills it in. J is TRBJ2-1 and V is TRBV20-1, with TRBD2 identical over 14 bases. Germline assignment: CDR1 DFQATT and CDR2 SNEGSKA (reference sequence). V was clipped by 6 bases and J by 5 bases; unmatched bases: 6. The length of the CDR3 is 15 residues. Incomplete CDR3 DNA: TGCAGTGCCTCGACTAGCGGGAGGGCCCACAATGAG. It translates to CSASTSGRAHNE. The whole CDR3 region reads CSASTSGRAHNEQFF.

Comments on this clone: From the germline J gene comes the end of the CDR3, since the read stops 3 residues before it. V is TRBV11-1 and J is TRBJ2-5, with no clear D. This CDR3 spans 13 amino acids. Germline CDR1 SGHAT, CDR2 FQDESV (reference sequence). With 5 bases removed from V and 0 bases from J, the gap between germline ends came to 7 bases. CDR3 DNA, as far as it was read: TGTGCCAGCAGCCCCGGGTACCAAGAGACC. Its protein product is CASSPGYQET. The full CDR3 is CASSPGYQETQYF.

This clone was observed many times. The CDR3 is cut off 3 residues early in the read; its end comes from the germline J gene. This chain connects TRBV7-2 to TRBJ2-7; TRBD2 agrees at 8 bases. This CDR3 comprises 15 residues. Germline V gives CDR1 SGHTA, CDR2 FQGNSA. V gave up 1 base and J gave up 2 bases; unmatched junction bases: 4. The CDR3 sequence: CASSLGRREAYEQYF. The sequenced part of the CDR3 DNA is TGTGCCAGCAGCTTAGGACGGCGGGAGGCCTACGAG.

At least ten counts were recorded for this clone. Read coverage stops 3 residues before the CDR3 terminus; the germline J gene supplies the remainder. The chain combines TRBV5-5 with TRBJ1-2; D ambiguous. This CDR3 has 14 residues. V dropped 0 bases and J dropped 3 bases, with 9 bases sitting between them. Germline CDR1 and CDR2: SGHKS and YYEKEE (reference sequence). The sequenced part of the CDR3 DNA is TGTGCCAGCAGCTTGGCCGGGTTCGACTATGGC. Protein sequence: CASSLAGFDYG. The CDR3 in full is CASSLAGFDYGYTF.

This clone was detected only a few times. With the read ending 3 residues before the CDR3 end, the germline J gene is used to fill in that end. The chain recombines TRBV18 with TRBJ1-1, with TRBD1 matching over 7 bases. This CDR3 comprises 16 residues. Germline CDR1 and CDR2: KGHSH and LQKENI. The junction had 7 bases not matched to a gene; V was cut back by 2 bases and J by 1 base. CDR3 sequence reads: CASSPLRQGENTEAFF. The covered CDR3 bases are TGTGCCAGCTCACCATTGAGGCAGGGGGAGAACACTGAA.